These 26 T cell receptor beta chains were sequenced from one sample in a study of blood T cell repertoires in COVID-19. Sequencing was performed with immunoSEQ multiplex PCR; in TCRdb, only in-frame clones are kept and a portion is missing. Of 180,000 or so clones in the sample, 80% to 90% were seen once. Sequenced input: peripheral blood. Receptor source: a man aged 40-50 years who had recovered from COVID-19.

The V gene is TRBV5-1, the J gene TRBJ1-1, with a weak D call TRBD1 (6 bases). The CDR3 covers 16 residues. Germline-derived CDR1 and CDR2 are SGHRS and YFSETQ. V was cut by 2 bases and J by 0 bases, with 14 bases left in between. CDR3 coding DNA: TGCGCCAGCAGCTTTGGTCAGTCAGGGGTGAACACTGAAGCTTTCTTT. It yields the protein CASSFGQSGVNTEAFF.

V and J are TRBV6-6 and TRBJ2-7; D not resolved. Trimming removed 2 bases from V and 3 bases from J, with 5 bases in between. Germline CDR1 is MNHNY and CDR2 is SVGAGI (reference sequence). The CDR3 contains 12 residues. The CDR3: CASSYVSYEQYF. The CDR3 DNA sequence: TGTGCCAGCAGTTACGTCAGCTACGAGCAGTACTTC.

The chain links TRBV9 to TRBJ2-2; no definite D call. From germline, CDR1 is SGDLS and CDR2 YYNGEE. This CDR3 comprises 12 residues. V gave up 3 bases and J gave up 9 bases, with 9 bases separating them. DNA of the CDR3: TGTGCCAGCAGCGCCCTATCCTGGGAGCTGTTTTTT. Translation: CASSALSWELFF.

This chain connects TRBV6-4 to TRBJ2-1; 8 bases line up with TRBD2. The CDR3 is 16 amino acids. CDR1 is MRHNA and CDR2 is SNTAGT in the germline V gene. With 10 bases clipped from V and 0 bases from J, the junction kept 11 bases outside the gene matches. The CDR3 bases are TGTGCCAACGTACTTAGCGGGAACCACTCCTACAATGAGCAGTTCTTC. Translating it yields CANVLSGNHSYNEQFF.

This chain joins TRBV4-3 and TRBJ1-2; D remains unclear. V lost 0 bases and J 6 bases, leaving 8 bases between the germline ends. CDR1 and CDR2 from the germline V gene are LGHNA and YSLEER. The CDR3 sequence is 13 residues long. The CDR3 coding sequence is TGCGCCAGCAGCCAAGATCTTGGCCATGGCTACACCTTC. The encoded protein is CASSQDLGHGYTF.

The rearrangement joins TRBV9 to TRBJ2-7; 10 bases are shared with TRBD2. The CDR3 spans 16 residues. V was clipped by 4 bases and J by 4 bases; unmatched bases: 11. Germline V lookup: CDR1 SGDLS, CDR2 YYNGEE. The CDR3 coding sequence is TGTGCCAGCAGCTCTAATGAGGGAGCGGGGGGGTACGAGCAGTACTTC. Encoded protein: CASSSNEGAGGYEQYF.

V and J are TRBV10-3 and TRBJ1-5; D is unclear. CDR3 length: 13 amino acids. Germline CDR1 reads ENHRY; CDR2 reads SYGVKD. The V end lost 3 bases, the J end lost 1 base, and 4 bases lay between the germline ends. CDR3 region: CAISEESNQPQHF. DNA for the CDR3: TGTGCCATCAGTGAAGAGAGCAATCAGCCCCAGCATTTT.

The chain recombines TRBV21-1 with TRBJ2-3; TRBD2, the table's D call, lacks a check against the DNA. TRBV21-1 is a pseudogene segment. CDR3 length: 19 amino acids. The CDR3 nucleotides are TGTGCCAGCAGCAAAGCGGCAAAACTAGCGGGAGGCGGAGCAGATACGCAGTATTTT. Encoded protein: CASSKAAKLAGGGADTQYF.

V usage is TRBV5-4 and J usage is TRBJ2-1; TRBD2 aligns across 9 bases. The V gene's germline CDR1 is SGHNT and CDR2 YYREEE (reference sequence). With V trimmed by 0 bases and J by 9 bases, 7 bases remained unmatched. The CDR3 length is 15 residues. CDR3 sequence: CASSLGLAGSGEQFF. In DNA form, the CDR3 reads TGTGCCAGCAGCTTGGGTCTAGCGGGAAGCGGTGAGCAGTTCTTC.

The rearrangement uses TRBV6-5 and TRBJ2-7, with D maybe TRBD2 (6 bases). The CDR3 extends over 14 amino acids. The germline gives CDR1 MNHEY, CDR2 SVGAGI. The V and J ends lost 6 bases and 0 bases respectively, with 12 bases between them. This chain's CDR3 is CASSSLGGSYEQYF. The DNA of the CDR3 is TGTGCCAGCAGCTCTCTGGGGGGCTCCTACGAGCAGTACTTC.

This clone was seen only once. J is TRBJ2-6 and V is TRBV11-3, with TRBD1 identical over 8 bases. This CDR3 region has 17 residues. Looked up from germline, CDR1 is SGHNT and CDR2 is YENEEA. With V trimmed by 5 bases and J by 3 bases, 9 bases remained unmatched. This chain's CDR3 is CASSVRTGMSGANVLTF. In DNA form, the CDR3 reads TGTGCCAGCAGCGTGCGGACAGGGATGAGTGGGGCCAACGTCCTGACTTTC.

This rearrangement joins TRBV12-5 to TRBJ1-2; 7 bases align to TRBD1. The CDR3 loop spans 14 amino acids. Trimming at V came to 6 bases and at J to 8 bases, leaving 12 bases not matched to a gene. Germline CDR1 and CDR2: LGHNT and FRNRAP. The CDR3 reads CASGSPWTGSGYTF. The CDR3 DNA reads TGTGCTAGTGGCTCTCCCTGGACAGGATCGGGCTACACCTTC. Combining the CDR3 with reference TRBV12-5 and TRBJ1-2 gives the whole variable domain DARVTQTPRHKVTEMGQEVTMRCQPILGHNTVFWYRQTMMQGLELLAYFRNRAPLDDSGMPKDRFSAEMPDATLATLKIQPSEPRDSAVYFCASGSPWTGSGYTFGSGTRLTVV.

The rearrangement links TRBV19 to TRBJ2-1; D is undetermined. Trimming stripped 0 bases from V and 0 bases from J, with 18 bases between. This CDR3 spans 19 amino acids. Germline CDR1 reads LNHDA; CDR2 reads SQIVND (reference sequence). CDR3 DNA: TGTGCCAGTAGTATAGATATTGTACAGAAAAGATTCTCCTACAATGAGCAGTTCTTC. This sequence encodes CASSIDIVQKRFSYNEQFF.

The chain uses TRBV19 and TRBJ2-3, with TRBD1 matching over 9 bases. V dropped 3 bases and J dropped 3; count of bases not matched to a gene: 7. Germline V gene lookup returns CDR1 LNHDA and CDR2 SQIVND (reference sequence). The CDR3 loop spans 16 amino acids. CDR3 sequence (DNA): TGTGCCAGTAGTATTAGCCGGGACAGGGCGACAGATACGCAGTATTTT. Its translation is CASSISRDRATDTQYF. Full variable domain (outside the CDR3, taken from reference TRBV19 and TRBJ2-3): DGGITQSPKYLFRKEGQNVTLSCEQNLNHDAMYWYRQDPGQGLRLIYYSQIVNDFQKGDIAEGYSVSREKKESFPLTVTSAQKNPTAFYLCASSISRDRATDTQYFGPGTRLTVL.

The rearrangement joins TRBV28 to TRBJ2-3; 9 bases align to TRBD2. The CDR3 spans 14 residues. V lost 6 bases to trimming and J lost 4 bases; unmatched junction nucleotides: 5. Germline values: CDR1 MDHEN, CDR2 SYDVKM. The chain's CDR3 is CASRIAGAPDTQYF. The CDR3 DNA sequence: TGTGCCAGCAGGATAGCGGGAGCCCCAGATACGCAGTATTTT.

The DNA for the CDR3 is TGTGCCAGCAGCCCCGACCGGGACAGGGGCCGGACCTACGAGCAGTACTTC. Protein: CASSPDRDRGRTYEQYF. The chain links TRBV5-6 to TRBJ2-7; 10 nucleotides align to TRBD1. In germline, CDR1 is SGHDT, CDR2 YYEEEE. The CDR3 extends over 17 amino acids. The V gene end was trimmed by 4 bases and the J gene end by 2 bases; junction bases not matched to a gene: 12.

The chain recombines TRBV10-3 with TRBJ2-7; 9 bases fit TRBD1. This CDR3 comprises 15 residues. J gave up 0 bases and V 6 bases, and 6 bases lay outside the gene matches. Germline CDR1 and CDR2: ENHRY and SYGVKD. The CDR3 here is CAISVGQGVSYEQYF. In nucleotides, the CDR3 is TGTGCCATCAGCGTGGGACAGGGCGTCTCCTACGAGCAGTACTTC.

The V gene is TRBV30, the J gene TRBJ1-5, with TRBD1 identical over 8 bases. Trimming cost V 7 bases and J 2 bases; bases outside gene matches: 7. Germline CDR1 is GTSNPN and CDR2 is SVGIG (reference sequence). This CDR3 contains 14 residues. The CDR3 sequence is CAYDRGGGNQPQHF. CDR3 in DNA: TGTGCCTACGACAGGGGTGGGGGCAATCAGCCCCAGCATTTT.

This chain links TRBV20-1 with TRBJ1-2, with 10 bases matching TRBD1. Germline V CDR1 and CDR2: DFQATT, SNEGSKA (reference sequence). Trimming cost V 4 bases and J 5 bases; bases outside gene matches: 7. This CDR3 spans 14 amino acids. The CDR3 protein is CSANDRGRRYGYTF. As DNA, the CDR3 is TGCAGTGCTAATGACAGGGGGCGAAGGTATGGCTACACCTTC.

The J gene is TRBJ2-2, the V gene TRBV5-4; the match to TRBD2 covers 7 bases. Per the germline V gene, CDR1 is SGHNT and CDR2 is YYREEE (reference sequence). The CDR3 is 19 residues long. The V gene end was trimmed by 1 base and the J gene end by 2 bases; junction bases not matched to a gene: 14. Here the CDR3 reads CASSLPLVGLGKNTGELFF. The CDR3 DNA follows: TGTGCCAGCAGCTTGCCCCTCGTAGGACTAGGAAAAAACACCGGGGAGCTGTTTTTT. The entire variable domain, with the rest obtained from reference TRBV5-4 and TRBJ2-2, is as follows: ETGVTQSPTHLIKTRGQQVTLRCSSQSGHNTVSWYQQALGQGPQFIFQYYREEENGRGNFPPRFSGLQFPNYSSELNVNALELDDSALYLCASSLPLVGLGKNTGELFFGEGSRLTVL.

The chain uses TRBV6-7 and TRBJ1-2; 8 bases line up with TRBD1. TRBV6-7 falls under the ORF class, with uncertain function. This CDR3 comprises 14 residues. J gave up 9 bases and V 6 bases, and 12 bases lay outside the gene matches. CDR3 amino acids: CASSLCDRGSSYTF. For the CDR3, the DNA is TGTGCCAGCAGCCTTTGTGACAGGGGCAGTAGCTACACCTTC.

J is TRBJ2-7 and V is TRBV7-8; no definite D call. V lost 4 bases and J lost 4, with 20 bases in between. The CDR3 length is 16 residues. CDR1 is SGHVS and CDR2 is FQNEAQ in the germline V gene. CDR3 in amino acids: CASSSRLARPSYEQYF. In DNA, the CDR3 is TGTGCCAGCAGCTCTCGACTGGCCCGACCCAGTTACGAGCAGTACTTC.

V and J are TRBV11-2 and TRBJ2-5; D possibly corresponds to TRBD2 (5 bases). This CDR3 has 14 residues. The germline CDR1 and CDR2 sequences are SGHAT and FQNNGV. The ends were cut back, 0 bases at V and 4 bases at J, with 9 bases in the middle. The CDR3 loop reads CASSLEYGGETQYF. The CDR3, as DNA: TGTGCCAGCAGCTTAGAATATGGAGGAGAGACCCAGTACTTC.

This clone has just one count. The CDR3 protein is CASSQVGGTPPLHF. The CDR3 DNA reads as TGCGCCAGCAGCCAAGTAGGCGGCACCCCACCCCTCCACTTT. The V call is TRBV4-3, the J call TRBJ1-6, with D uncertain. CDR1 is LGHNA and CDR2 is YSLEER in the germline V gene. This CDR3 contains 14 residues. Trimming took off 1 base at V and 11 bases at J, with 12 bases between the two ends.

This rearrangement joins TRBV4-2 to TRBJ1-3; D gene ambiguous. Trimming stripped 3 bases from V and 0 bases from J, with 12 bases between. Germline loops: CDR1 LGHNA, CDR2 YNFKEQ. This CDR3 comprises 16 residues. DNA for the CDR3: TGTGCCAGCAGCCACGCCGGGAGCAGCTCTGGAAACACCATATATTTT. This translates into CASSHAGSSSGNTIYF.

V usage is TRBV15 and J usage is TRBJ2-5, with 9 bases aligning to TRBD2. This CDR3 has 15 amino acids. V lost 0 bases to trimming and J lost 4 bases; unmatched junction nucleotides: 3. Germline lookup yields CDR1 LNHNV and CDR2 YYDKDF (reference sequence). The CDR3 spells CATSRDRGRGETQYF. The DNA of the CDR3 is TGTGCCACCAGCAGAGATCGCGGGAGGGGAGAGACCCAGTACTTC.